A single sample gave rise to the 29 T cell receptor beta chains below, sequenced in a study of cytomegalovirus exposure and HLA in healthy donors. PCR was performed using 60 Vbeta and 13 Jbeta primers. TCRdb's copy holds only in-frame clones and misses some; the assay was immunoSEQ multiplex PCR. There are fewer than 110,000 clones in the sample; about four fifths occur only once, and roughly 2% lies in the top ten. The sequenced sample was PBMCs. Receptors were obtained from a woman in her 40s in good health and CMV-seronegative.

The CDR3 DNA follows: TGTGCCTGGAGTTTACAGGGTCTCTACGAGCAGTACTTC. Translation: CAWSLQGLYEQYF. The gene calls are TRBV30 and TRBJ2-7, with D maybe TRBD1 (6 bases). The V and J ends lost 2 bases and 3 bases respectively, with 11 bases between them. CDR1 and CDR2 from the germline V gene are GTSNPN and SVGIG (reference sequence). This CDR3 has 13 amino acids.

This clone was counted once. One end of the junction fails to match germline, which may point to a read error. This chain connects TRBV12-5 to TRBJ2-7, with TRBD1 as a possible D gene (6 bases). Germline CDR1 LGHNT, CDR2 FRNRAP. The CDR3 runs 13 residues. This chain's CDR3 is CASGLVGRGLLNF. In DNA, the CDR3 is TGTGCTAGTGGTTTGGTGGGCAGGGGTTTATTGAACTTC.

The genes are TRBV6-6 and TRBJ2-4; the match to TRBD2 covers 10 bases. The CDR3 spans 16 residues. The germline V gene encodes CDR1 MNHNY and CDR2 SVGAGI (reference sequence). Trimming took 5 bases from V and 6 from J; bases not matched to a gene: 10. The CDR3 here is CASSSLSGGAGNIQYF. In DNA, the CDR3 is TGTGCCAGCAGTAGCCTGAGCGGGGGGGCTGGAAACATTCAGTACTTC.

V gene TRBV30 combines with J gene TRBJ1-2; D may be TRBD1 (5 bases). Germline CDR1 is GTSNPN and CDR2 is SVGIG (reference sequence). V lost 8 bases and J 5 bases, leaving 15 bases between the germline ends. There are 12 residues in the CDR3. CDR3 sequence (DNA): TGTGCCCGGGGGTTCCGGAATTATGGCTACACCTTC. It translates to CARGFRNYGYTF.

The rearrangement links TRBV7-3 to TRBJ2-2; TRBD1 agrees at 7 bases. Trimming at V came to 4 bases and at J to 0 bases, leaving 5 bases not matched to a gene. The CDR3 spans 16 residues. Germline values: CDR1 SGHTA, CDR2 FQGTGA. DNA of the CDR3: TGTGCCAGCAGCTGGGGACAGCTCTCGAACACCGGGGAGCTGTTTTTT. It yields the protein CASSWGQLSNTGELFF.

In this sample, this clone turned up once. The rearrangement uses TRBV6-5 and TRBJ2-7, with 8 nucleotides matching TRBD1. Germline values: CDR1 MNHEY, CDR2 SVGAGI. The length of the CDR3 is 15 residues. V trimming: 4 bases; J trimming: 2 bases; junction bases outside the gene matches: 7. The chain's CDR3 is CASSLDRGPTYEQYF. The CDR3 nucleotides read TGTGCCAGCAGTTTAGACAGGGGACCCACCTACGAGCAGTACTTC.

The rearrangement uses TRBV6-6 and TRBJ2-5; TRBD1 might be the D (5 bases). This CDR3 spans 13 amino acids. Trimming removed 5 bases from V and 6 bases from J, with 13 bases in between. CDR1 is MNHNY and CDR2 is SVGAGI in the germline V gene (reference sequence). The CDR3 DNA reads as TGTGCCAGCAGTGCGACAGATATACAGACCCAGTACTTC. Its translation: CASSATDIQTQYF.

This clone came up a few times. The chain uses TRBV30 and TRBJ2-5, with 9 bases that match TRBD2. J was trimmed by 5 bases and V by 2 bases; bases with no gene match: 6. CDR3 length: 14 amino acids. Germline lookup yields CDR1 GTSNPN and CDR2 SVGIG (reference sequence). The CDR3 sequence is CAWSPLAGGETQYF. CDR3 nucleotides: TGTGCCTGGAGTCCACTAGCGGGCGGGGAGACCCAGTACTTC.

The V gene is TRBV9, the J gene TRBJ1-3; tentatively, D is TRBD1 (6 bases). The CDR3 spans 18 residues. CDR1 SGDLS and CDR2 YYNGEE come from the germline V gene. Trimming stripped 0 bases from V and 0 bases from J, with 16 bases between. This CDR3 is CASSVAVRDNLSGNTIYF. CDR3 DNA: TGTGCCAGCAGCGTAGCAGTCAGGGACAATCTCTCTGGAAACACCATATATTTT.

A single count supports this clone. The chain's CDR3 is CASSYEYGGLTTGELFF. In DNA, the CDR3 is TGTGCCAGCAGTTATGAGTATGGTGGACTCACCACCGGGGAGCTGTTTTTT. The J gene is TRBJ2-2, the V gene TRBV28, with D perhaps matching TRBD2 (5 bases). Germline lookup yields CDR1 MDHEN and CDR2 SYDVKM. V dropped 4 bases and J dropped 4 bases, with 19 bases sitting between them. CDR3 length: 17 residues.

The rearrangement links TRBV7-2 to TRBJ2-2, with no clear D. Trimming removed 2 bases from V and 4 bases from J, with 5 bases in between. Germline CDR1 SGHTA, CDR2 FQGNSA. The CDR3 is made up of 13 amino acids. The CDR3 nucleotides are TGTGCCAGCAGCTTATTAGCCACCGGGGAGCTGTTTTTT. The encoded protein is CASSLLATGELFF.

The rearrangement joins TRBV5-4 to TRBJ2-1, with D unresolved. This CDR3 is built from 11 residues. Germline CDR1 SGHNT, CDR2 YYREEE (reference sequence). Trimming removed 7 bases at V and 6 bases at J, with 8 bases between. CDR3 region: CASGRINEQFF. The CDR3, as DNA: TGTGCCAGCGGGCGAATCAATGAGCAGTTCTTC. Full variable domain (missing parts from reference TRBV5-4 and TRBJ2-1): ETGVTQSPTHLIKTRGQQVTLRCSSQSGHNTVSWYQQALGQGPQFIFQYYREEENGRGNFPPRFSGLQFPNYSSELNVNALELDDSALYLCASGRINEQFFGPGTRLTVL.

DNA of the CDR3: TGTGCCAGCAGTTTAAGCAGCGGAGGAGCGGGCTGGAGAGATACGCAGTATTTT. As protein: CASSLSSGGAGWRDTQYF. V gene TRBV28 combines with J gene TRBJ2-3; weak D call: TRBD2 (6 bases). V lost 2 bases and J lost 5, with 23 bases in between. Germline CDR1 and CDR2: MDHEN and SYDVKM. The CDR3 extends over 18 amino acids.

This chain joins TRBV15 and TRBJ1-5, with 7 bases lining up with TRBD1. CDR3 length: 14 residues. Germline CDR1 and CDR2: LNHNV and YYDKDF (reference sequence). With V trimmed by 7 bases and J by 4 bases, 7 bases remained unmatched. CDR3: CATNPGQRNQPQHF. The CDR3 nucleotides are TGTGCCACCAATCCGGGACAGAGAAATCAGCCCCAGCATTTT.

This sequence joins TRBV7-9 and TRBJ1-2; D might be TRBD1 (5 bases). Germline V gives CDR1 SEHNR, CDR2 FQNEAQ (reference sequence). The V gene lost 4 bases and the J gene lost 8 bases, with 14 bases spanning the gap. The CDR3 sequence is 13 residues long. Written as DNA, the CDR3 is TGTGCCAGCAGCTCCCGGGACTGGGGAGGCTACACCTTC. This translates into CASSSRDWGGYTF.

The chain is built from TRBV5-5 and TRBJ2-5, with 11 nucleotides matching TRBD1. The ends lost 4 bases at V and 4 bases at J; junction bases unmatched: 6. CDR3 length: 15 residues. Germline lookup yields CDR1 SGHKS and CDR2 YYEKEE (reference sequence). CDR3 nucleotides: TGTGCCAGCAGCAGCGGACAGGGGGCTGGAGAGACCCAGTACTTC. This encodes CASSSGQGAGETQYF.

This clone was seen only a few times. The DNA for the CDR3 is TGTGCCAGTTCCGGCTACGACTCGAAGAACACTGAAGCTTTCTTT. Amino acid sequence: CASSGYDSKNTEAFF. The gene calls are TRBV19 and TRBJ1-1; D ambiguous. Per germline, CDR1 LNHDA and CDR2 SQIVND (reference sequence). Trimming cost V 8 bases and J 1 base, with 17 bases left between them. The CDR3 is 15 residues long.

The V call is TRBV2, the J call TRBJ2-5; TRBD2 matches at 11 bases. The closer fit of TRBJ2-7 to the DNA end suggests the J call may be wrong. Germline CDR1 reads SNHLY; CDR2 reads FYNNEI. The CDR3 contains 16 residues. DNA for the CDR3: TGTGCCAGCAGTGAAGCGGGGACTAGCGGACCCTACGAGCAGTACTTC. Translating gives CASSEAGTSGPYEQYF.

J is TRBJ2-5 and V is TRBV19; the match to TRBD2 covers 7 bases. Germline V gene sequence: CDR1 LNHDA, CDR2 SQIVND (reference sequence). There are 15 residues in the CDR3. V shed 1 base, J shed 5 bases, and the junction held 7 bases outside the gene matches. CDR3 coding DNA: TGTGCCAGTAGTATAGTGGCGGGAGAGTGGGAGACCCAGTACTTC. Translation gives CASSIVAGEWETQYF.

This rearrangement joins TRBV2 to TRBJ2-7; 10 positions match TRBD1. After removal of 6 bases from V and 3 bases from J, the junction contained 5 bases not matched to a gene. Per the germline V gene, CDR1 is SNHLY and CDR2 is FYNNEI. This CDR3 spans 14 amino acids. The CDR3 DNA is TGTGCCAGCAGGACCGGGACAGGGGACTACGAGCAGTACTTC. Its protein product is CASRTGTGDYEQYF.

This clone was recorded a few times. The rearrangement uses TRBV14 and TRBJ1-1, with 10 positions matching TRBD1. Germline values: CDR1 SGHDN, CDR2 FVKESK. The CDR3 is 18 residues long. The ends lost 3 bases at V and 0 bases at J; junction bases unmatched: 10. The CDR3 is CASSQGQGIGRMNTEAFF. The CDR3 region has the DNA TGTGCCAGCAGCCAGGGACAGGGGATTGGTAGGATGAACACTGAAGCTTTCTTT.

This chain uses TRBV25-1 with TRBJ2-7; 11 bases are a match to TRBD1. J lost 3 bases, V lost 2 bases, and 3 bases had no gene match. The germline V gene has CDR1 MGHDK and CDR2 SYGVNS. The CDR3 loop spans 15 amino acids. The CDR3 DNA is TGTGCCAGCAGTGAACCGGGACAGGGGGACTACGAGCAGTACTTC. Residues: CASSEPGQGDYEQYF.

The chain is built from TRBV4-1 and TRBJ2-1; the D is unclear. The CDR3 spans 14 residues. V lost 0 bases and J 7 bases, leaving 10 bases between the germline ends. CDR1 is MGHRA, CDR2 YSYEKL, per germline. CDR3 DNA sequence: TGCGCCAGCAGCCAAGATAATCCCCGTAATGAGCAGTTCTTC. Protein product: CASSQDNPRNEQFF.

DNA for the CDR3: TGCGCCAGCAGCCAAGAACGAGGGTTGGGCTACACCTTC. Translated, it gives CASSQERGLGYTF. The chain joins TRBV4-1 to TRBJ1-2; D remains ambiguous. Germline V gene lookup returns CDR1 MGHRA and CDR2 YSYEKL. CDR3 length: 13 residues. V shed 0 bases and J shed 8 bases, with 10 bases lying between them.

The chain carries TRBV4-1 and TRBJ1-6, with TRBD1 as a possible D gene (5 bases). Germline V gives CDR1 MGHRA, CDR2 YSYEKL. V was shortened by 0 bases and J by 7 bases, with 13 bases between the two germline ends. The CDR3 length is 16 residues. Written as DNA, the CDR3 is TGCGCCAGCAGCCAAGATGGGGCGGGAGTCAATTCACCCCTCCACTTT. This encodes CASSQDGAGVNSPLHF.

The genes are TRBV19 and TRBJ2-7; 7 positions match TRBD1. Germline V gene data show CDR1 as LNHDA and CDR2 as SQIVND (reference sequence). V was pared by 5 bases and J by 3 bases, with 7 bases of the junction left unmatched. The CDR3 contains 14 residues. The CDR3 DNA reads TGTGCCAGTAGTTCCTCCGGGACAGTCTACGAGCAGTACTTC. Translated: CASSSSGTVYEQYF.

This clone was found a few times. The chain couples TRBV2 to TRBJ2-5, with D uncertain. Trimming cost V 4 bases and J 7 bases, with 4 bases left between them. Germline V lookup: CDR1 SNHLY, CDR2 FYNNEI. The CDR3 is made up of 10 amino acids. This chain's CDR3 is CASSVRTQYF. The CDR3 region has the DNA TGTGCCAGCAGTGTCCGGACCCAGTACTTC. The full variable domain, its missing parts supplied by reference TRBV2 and TRBJ2-5, is EPEVTQTPSHQVTQMGQEVILRCVPISNHLYFYWYRQILGQKVEFLVSFYNNEISEKSEIFDDQFSVERPDGSNFTLKIRSTKLEDSAMYFCASSVRTQYFGPGTRLLVL.

J is TRBJ2-7 and V is TRBV11-2, with TRBD1 matching 7 bases. Germline CDR1 is SGHAT and CDR2 is FQNNGV. The J segment lost 3 bases and the V segment lost 5 bases, leaving 10 bases of the junction unmatched. The CDR3 contains 15 residues. CDR3 loop: CASSRGPTGLYEQYF. In nucleotides, the CDR3 is TGTGCCAGCAGCCGGGGTCCGACAGGGCTCTACGAGCAGTACTTC. The whole variable domain, filled in from reference TRBV11-2 and TRBJ2-7, reads EAGVAQSPRYKIIEKRQSVAFWCNPISGHATLYWYQQILGQGPKLLIQFQNNGVVDDSQLPKDRFSAERLKGVDSTLKIQPAKLEDSAVYLCASSRGPTGLYEQYFGPGTRLTVT.

The chain recombines TRBV6-5 with TRBJ2-5; TRBD1 is a possible D gene (5 bases). Germline assignment: CDR1 MNHEY and CDR2 SVGAGI. This CDR3 is 16 amino acids long. V was clipped by 1 base and J by 7 bases, with 19 bases between them. The CDR3 here is CASSYWGRYSGRTQYF. In nucleotides, the CDR3 is TGTGCCAGCAGTTACTGGGGCAGATACTCCGGGCGGACCCAGTACTTC.